Reported below is one TCR beta chain. The antigen is undetermined. Generated by immunoSEQ multiplex PCR, the TCRdb table keeps only in-frame clones and is missing some. Among 35,000 to 40,000 clones, roughly 80% were seen once, and the ten largest hold about 5.2%. The entry originates in a study of a mutant IDH1 vaccine in newly diagnosed glioma. Study at large: The study gave patients eight vaccinations in weeks 1, 3, 5, 7, 11, 15, 19, 23. First vaccine doses came 4-6 weeks after radiotherapy alone, or with temozolomide cycles. Patients' prior therapy spanned radiotherapy, temozolomide, or both; most underwent both. General study results and limits: Pseudoprogression apparently tracked independently of changes in top peripheral T cell clonotypes.

The sample's time point: week 23, last vaccination. In every dose of vaccine, 300 ug of mutant IDH1 20-mer peptide was given alongside topical imiquimod. This CDR3 has 16 residues. The V and J ends lost 1 base and 4 bases, in that order; junction bases with no gene match: 9. CDR1 is SGHTA, CDR2 FQGNSA, per germline. Sample: PBMCs, taken from a glioma patient whose treatment included an IDH1 peptide vaccine. V and J are TRBV7-2 and TRBJ2-7, with TRBD1 identical over 8 bases. This TCR was recovered from a man aged 35 to 55 with glioma. The CDR3 coding sequence is TGTGCCAGCAGCTTAGACTCGAGACAGGGGTTGTACGAGCAGTACTTC. Amino acids: CASSLDSRQGLYEQYF.